The clone carrying this T cell receptor beta chain was recorded only once. Its antigen remains unknown. The data were taken from a study of graft-versus-host responses after intestinal transplantation. Study in general: Every recipient underwent anti-thymocyte globulin induction, then tacrolimus and steroids for approximately 3 years.

General study points: Researchers found GvH clones in recipient marrow, and some showed up first in ileum or blood. Graft-donor T cell macrochimerism coincided with high graft-versus-host to host-versus-graft clonal ratios in allografts.

Germline V CDR1 and CDR2: MDHEN, SYDVKM. V was pared by 7 bases and J by 4 bases, with 11 bases of the junction left unmatched. This CDR3 has 16 amino acids. Measured with immunoSEQ multiplex PCR; TCRdb has only the in-frame clones, and not every one. Of about 70,000 clones listed, roughly 94% are singletons. This receptor was obtained from a human donor who received an intestinal transplant. This chain links TRBV28 with TRBJ2-1; 9 nucleotides agree with TRBD1. The source material was unstimulated CD8+ T cells sorted from spleen or lymph node cells, sampled before intestinal transplant. The CDR3 region has the DNA TGTGCCAGCACCGCCACCCGGGACAGGGAATACAATGAGCAGTTCTTC. Its protein is CASTATRDREYNEQFF.